This T cell receptor (beta chain) was found in a study of blood T cell repertoires in COVID-19. Study-level information: There were acute and convalescent COVID-19 samples, and they came from the United States, Italy and Spain. Sample material is recorded as cDNA or gDNA derived from T cells, B-cell-depleted T cells, or PBMCs.

In the authors' workflow: Reference gene primer amplification in the assay estimated nucleated cell counts. The repertoire was sequenced with immunoSEQ multiplex PCR; TCRdb's copy has only in-frame clones and lacks some. That table supplies the V and J calls and clone size; D and trimming were determined from the DNA. Here the sample spans about 220,000 clones, 82% being singletons. Germline trimming cut 6 bases from V and 9 bases from J; bases unmatched to any gene: 11. The CDR3 consists of 15 residues. Per the germline V gene, CDR1 is MNHEY and CDR2 is SMNVEV (reference sequence). This TCR derives from an elderly woman with acute or convalescent COVID-19. Material: peripheral blood. This chain links TRBV27 with TRBJ1-6; 7 nucleotides align to TRBD1. The CDR3 region has the DNA TGTGCCAGCAGACAGCCCCGGGACAGCGTTTCACCCCTCCACTTT. Translating it yields CASRQPRDSVSPLHF.